This TCR beta chain was retrieved from a study of graft-versus-host responses after intestinal transplantation. Investigators treated the graft tissue so that it released intraepithelial and lamina propria lymphocytes. The table came from immunoSEQ multiplex PCR; TCRdb's copy has only in-frame clones and leaves some out. The sample contains around 7,000 clones, approximately 71% of which appear only once. The CDR3 is 11 residues long. The germline CDR1 and CDR2 sequences are DFQATT and SNEGSKA (reference sequence). V dropped 1 base and J dropped 14 bases, with 9 bases sitting between them. The TCR was taken from a human patient who received an intestinal transplant, so some T cells may come from the graft donor. This specimen consisted of ileum tissue, obtained roughly 50 days after transplant. This chain joins TRBV20-1 and TRBJ1-6; D not resolved. This CDR3 is CSARAPASLHF. CDR3 in DNA: TGCAGTGCTAGAGCTCCCGCGTCCCTCCACTTT.